These 10 T cell receptor beta chains were sequenced from one sample in a study of T-cell reconstitution after alpha-beta-depleted transplantation in children. As it was prepared, the TCRbeta library received unique molecular identifiers. Each CDR3 protein gets one entry after TCRdb re-called the PCR reads with MiXCR. The data show approximately 400,000 distinct CDR3 sequences, with about 11% seen just once and approximately 5% held by the top ten. Sequenced material: PBMCs from the stem cell graft donor, taken from the stem cell graft. These receptors were taken from a human donor who donated a stem cell graft to a child with acute myeloid leukemia.

The chain uses TRBV18 and TRBJ2-7; D gene uncertain. CDR3 length equals 13 residues. Germline V CDR1 and CDR2: KGHSH, LQKENI. V dropped 3 bases and J dropped 6 bases, with 12 bases sitting between them. The CDR3 loop is CASSPDPVGEQYF. The CDR3 nucleotides are TGTGCCAGCTCACCGGATCCAGTGGGCGAGCAGTACTTC.

There are a few counts of this clonotype. The chain joins TRBV7-8 to TRBJ2-2; D perhaps matches TRBD1 (6 bases). Trimming took off 2 bases at V and 0 bases at J, with 13 bases between the two ends. The V gene's germline CDR1 is SGHVS and CDR2 FQNEAQ. The CDR3 sequence is 17 residues long. Here the CDR3 DNA reads TGTGCCAGCAGCTTACCCCTGGACAGTACGAACACCGGGGAGCTGTTTTTT. This gives the protein CASSLPLDSTNTGELFF.

There are a few counts of this clonotype. This rearrangement joins TRBV11-2 to TRBJ2-1, with 13 positions matching TRBD2. CDR1 is SGHAT, CDR2 FQNNGV, per germline. J lost 4 bases, V lost 5 bases, and 8 bases had no gene match. This CDR3 is built from 17 residues. CDR3 residues: CASSLRLAGGVYNEQFF. CDR3 DNA: TGTGCCAGCAGCCTGAGACTAGCGGGGGGCGTTTACAATGAGCAGTTCTTC.

This clonotype was counted ten times or more. The rearrangement uses TRBV6-5 and TRBJ1-1, with TRBD1 identical over 10 bases. Looked up from germline, CDR1 is MNHEY and CDR2 is SVGAGI. The CDR3 runs 18 residues. V lost 4 bases to trimming and J lost 0 bases; unmatched junction nucleotides: 11. The DNA for the CDR3 is TGTGCCAGCAGTTTCCGGGACAGGGGTATCATAATGAACACTGAAGCTTTCTTT. This codes for CASSFRDRGIIMNTEAFF.

This clonotype was seen only a few times. A clone one base away is much larger, so this may be a read error. The chain is built from TRBV29-1 and TRBJ1-2, with D tentatively TRBD1 (5 bases). V gave up 3 bases and J gave up 6 bases, with 23 bases separating them. In germline, CDR1 is SQVTM, CDR2 ANQGSEA. The CDR3 runs to 16 residues. The chain's CDR3 is CSVDAFGHDTRHGYTF. The CDR3 nucleotides are TGCAGCGTTGACGCTTTCGGACACGACACGCGGCATGGCTACACCTTC.

This clonotype was seen a handful of times. This chain links TRBV29-1 with TRBJ2-2, with D maybe TRBD1 (6 bases). The length of the CDR3 is 13 residues. Trimming removed 5 bases at V and 3 bases at J, with 10 bases between. The germline gives CDR1 SQVTM, CDR2 ANQGSEA. Here the CDR3 DNA reads TGCAGCGTTTTGGACAGACACACCGGGGAGCTGTTTTTT. Its protein is CSVLDRHTGELFF.

The chain uses TRBV3-1 and TRBJ1-3; 9 bases line up with TRBD1. Per germline, CDR1 LGHDT and CDR2 YNNKEL (reference sequence). This CDR3 is 13 amino acids long. J was trimmed by 4 bases and V by 8 bases; bases with no gene match: 3. The CDR3 bases are TGTGCCAGCGGACAGGGGAGGGGAAACACCATATATTTT. This encodes CASGQGRGNTIYF.

The J gene is TRBJ2-1, the V gene TRBV5-1, with D possibly being TRBD1 or TRBD2 (5 bases each). This CDR3 contains 13 residues. Trimming took off 0 bases at V and 9 bases at J, with 10 bases between the two ends. Germline values: CDR1 SGHRS, CDR2 YFSETQ. The CDR3 bases are TGCGCCAGCAGCTTGGCGGGGCCACCTGAGCAGTTCTTC. Protein: CASSLAGPPEQFF.

The chain employs TRBV6-5 and TRBJ2-7, with D possibly TRBD2 on 5 matching bases. CDR3 length equals 14 residues. CDR1 and CDR2 (germline): MNHEY, SVGAGI. Between the trimmed V and J ends, which lost 2 bases and 2 bases, there was a span of 10 bases. CDR3 DNA sequence: TGTGCCAGCAGTTACGAGGGCAGCCCCTACGAGCAGTACTTC. This codes for CASSYEGSPYEQYF.

The table lists this clonotype with a few counts. J is TRBJ2-3 and V is TRBV7-9, with 8 bases that match TRBD2. Germline values: CDR1 SEHNR, CDR2 FQNEAQ (reference sequence). With 4 bases clipped from V and 4 bases from J, the junction kept 7 bases outside the gene matches. The CDR3 loop spans 15 amino acids. Here the CDR3 reads CASSSAGAGPDTQYF. CDR3 coding DNA: TGTGCCAGCAGCTCAGCGGGGGCCGGCCCAGATACGCAGTATTTT.